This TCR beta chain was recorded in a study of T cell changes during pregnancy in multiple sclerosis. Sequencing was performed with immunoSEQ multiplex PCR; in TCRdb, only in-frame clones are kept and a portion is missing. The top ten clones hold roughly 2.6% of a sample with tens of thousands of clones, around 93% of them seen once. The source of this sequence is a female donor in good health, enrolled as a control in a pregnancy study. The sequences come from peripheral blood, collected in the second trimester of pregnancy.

The CDR3 spells CASSDRERDNQPQHF. In DNA form, the CDR3 reads TGTGCCAGCAGTGATAGAGAACGGGACAATCAGCCCCAGCATTTT. This chain joins TRBV2 and TRBJ1-5; D uncertain. Per germline, CDR1 SNHLY and CDR2 FYNNEI. V lost 3 bases, J lost 3 bases, and 12 bases lay in between. This CDR3 is built from 15 residues.